This is a list of T cell receptor delta chains from one sample in a study of gamma-delta chains in newborns, infants, children. TCRdb ran CATT on the reads. The data contain under 8,000 delta-chain clones, roughly 0.71% of them singletons. The material sequenced was blood. The origin of the receptors is a child who was a newborn, infant or young child, either healthy, febrile or measles-vaccinated (not recorded which). The CDR3 runs from the conserved cysteine through the conserved F or W. A D gene is named only where the DNA matches it firmly. Not all rows give a size; the values are once, few, many and, for expanded clones, a class.

clone_size,j_call,v_call,d_call,cdr3_aa,cdr3_nt
many,TRDJ1,TRDV2,NA,CACDWGTDKLIF,TGTGCCTGTGACTGGGGGACCGATAAACTCATCTTT
medium-sized,TRDJ1,TRDV2,TRDD3,CACDRGYADKLIF,TGTGCCTGTGACAGAGGATACGCCGATAAACTCATCTTT
medium-sized,TRDJ1,TRDV2,TRDD3,CACDTVLGVQGDKLIF,TGTGCCTGTGACACCGTACTGGGGGTTCAGGGCGATAAACTCATCTTT
medium-sized,TRDJ2,TRDV2,TRDD3,CACDTGGYLTAQLFF,TGTGCCTGTGACACTGGGGGATACTTGACAGCACAACTCTTCTTT
NA,TRDJ1,TRDV2,TRDD3,CACDHLLGDTDKLIF,TGTGCCTGTGACCATTTACTGGGGGATACCGATAAACTCATCTTT
medium-sized,TRDJ3,TRDV2,TRDD3,CACDLILGDTWDTRQMFF,TGTGCCTGTGACCTAATACTGGGGGATACCTGGGACACCCGACAGATGTTTTTC
NA,TRDJ2,TRDV2,TRDD3,CACDILGASTAHLFF,TGTGCCTGTGACATACTGGGGGCTTCGACAGCACACCTCTTCTTT
medium-sized,TRDJ2,TRDV2,TRDD3,CACDTGGSLTAQLFF,TGTGCCTGTGACACTGGGGGATCTTTGACAGCACAACTCTTCTTT
large,TRDJ3,TRDV2,TRDD3,CACDNTGGYSWDTRQMFF,TGTGCCTGTGACAATACTGGGGGATACTCCTGGGACACCCGACAGATGTTTTTC
medium-sized,TRDJ1,TRDV2,NA,CACDTVGYTDKLIF,TGTGCCTGTGACACCGTGGGATACACCGATAAACTCATCTTT
medium-sized,TRDJ3,TRDV2,TRDD3,CACGLGAWDTRQMFF,TGTGCCTGTGGACTGGGGGCCTGGGACACCCGACAGATGTTTTTC
medium-sized,TRDJ3,TRDV2,TRDD3,CACDKLGVSSWDTRQMFF,TGTGCCTGTGACAAGCTGGGGGTTAGCTCCTGGGACACCCGACAGATGTTTTTC
medium-sized,TRDJ3,TRDV2,TRDD3,CACDTTGGYTGFSWDTRQMFF,TGTGCCTGTGACACCACTGGGGGATACACAGGGTTCTCCTGGGACACCCGACAGATGTTTTTC
medium-sized,TRDJ3,TRDV2,TRDD3,CACDLLLGTWDTRQMFF,TGTGCCTGTGACCTCTTACTGGGGACCTGGGACACCCGACAGATGTTTTTC
few,TRDJ3,TRDV2,TRDD3,CACDTVPGDALYSFSRDTRQMFF,TGTGCCTGTGACACCGTCCCGGGGGATGCCCTATACTCCTTCTCCCGGGACACCCGACAGATGTTTTTC
medium-sized,TRDJ3,TRDV2,TRDD3,CACDPAGGSWDTRQMFF,TGTGCCTGTGACCCGGCTGGGGGATCCTGGGACACCCGACAGATGTTTTTC
medium-sized,TRDJ3,TRDV2,NA,CACDTGAGDSWDTRQMFF,TGTGCCTGTGACACCGGGGCGGGGGACTCCTGGGACACCCGACAGATGTTTTTC
medium-sized,TRDJ3,TRDV2,NA,CACDTVGASWDTRQMFF,TGTGCCTGTGACACCGTGGGGGCCTCCTGGGACACCCGACAGATGTTTTTC
few,TRDJ3,TRDV2,TRDD3,CACDTVAGGYGVGWDTRQMFF,TGTGCCTGTGACACCGTAGCCGGCGGATACGGGGTTGGGTGGGACACCCGACAGATGTTTTTC
medium-sized,TRDJ3,TRDV2,TRDD3,CACDTAWGIRWDTRQMFF,TGTGCCTGTGACACCGCCTGGGGGATACGCTGGGACACCCGACAGATGTTTTTC
many,TRDJ1,TRDV2,TRDD3,CACDALLGAPKLIF,TGTGCCTGTGACGCCCTACTGGGGGCTCCTAAACTCATCTTT
NA,TRDJ2,TRDV2,NA,CACDTGGALTAQLFF,TGTGCCTGTGACACTGGGGGGGCTTTGACGGCACAACTCTTCTTT
NA,TRDJ3,TRDV2,NA,CACERWGATLGSWDTRQMFF,TGTGCCTGTGAACGTTGGGGGGCTACGCTGGGCTCCTGGGACACCCGCCAGATGTTTTTC
medium-sized,TRDJ1,TRDV2,TRDD3,CACDKLGDTYTDKLIF,TGTGCCTGTGACAAACTGGGGGATACGTACACCGATAAACTCATCTTT
medium-sized,TRDJ3,TRDV2,TRDD3,CACDVLGDVSWDTRQMFF,TGTGCCTGTGACGTACTGGGGGACGTCTCCTGGGACACCCGACAGATGTTTTTC
medium-sized,TRDJ3,TRDV2,TRDD3,CACDTLGDTRSWDTRQMFF,TGTGCCTGTGACACACTGGGGGATACGCGCTCCTGGGACACCCGACAGATGTTTTTC
medium-sized,TRDJ3,TRDV2,NA,CACDTGGFRSWDTRQMFF,TGTGCCTGTGACACCGGGGGTTTTCGCTCCTGGGACACCCGACAGATGTTTTTC
medium-sized,TRDJ2,TRDV2,TRDD3,CACDTLGDPTLTAQLFF,TGTGCCTGTGACACATTGGGGGATCCAACTTTGACAGCACAACTCTTCTTT
few,TRDJ3,TRDV2,TRDD3,CACGTYGLGDNRSWDTRQMFF,TGTGCCTGTGGCACCTACGGACTGGGGGACAATCGCTCCTGGGACACCCGACAGATGTTTTTC
many,TRDJ3,TRDV2,TRDD3,CACDILGVSSWDTRQMFF,TGTGCCTGTGACATACTGGGGGTGAGCTCCTGGGACACCCGACAGATGTTTTTC
NA,TRDJ1,TRDV2,TRDD3,CARDTLGDTLTDKLTF,TGTGCCCGTGACACGTTGGGGGATACGTTGACCGATAAACTCACCTTT
few,TRDJ1,TRDV2,TRDD3,CACDLLGDTYIDKLIF,TGTGCCTGTGACTTACTGGGGGATACGTACATCGATAAACTCATATTT
medium-sized,TRDJ3,TRDV2,TRDD3,CACDTVLGDTWDTRQMFF,TGTGCCTGTGACACCGTCCTGGGGGATACGTGGGACACCCGACAGATGTTTTTC
medium-sized,TRDJ3,TRDV2,TRDD3,CACDMVGNTGGYSWDTRQMFF,TGTGCCTGTGACATGGTGGGGAATACTGGGGGATACTCCTGGGACACCCGACAGATGTTTTTC
few,TRDJ3,TRDV2,TRDD3,CACSTVGGYAFSGWDTRQMFF,TGTGCCTGTAGCACCGTGGGGGGATACGCCTTCAGCGGCTGGGACACCCGACAGATGTTTTTC
medium-sized,TRDJ2,TRDV2,NA,CACDTGSTAQLFF,TGTGCCTGTGACACCGGTTCGACAGCACAACTCTTCTTT
medium-sized,TRDJ3,TRDV2,NA,CACDTWGPSSWDTRQMFF,TGTGCCTGTGACACCTGGGGGCCTAGCTCCTGGGACACCCGACAGATGTTTTTC
medium-sized,TRDJ3,TRDV2,TRDD3,CACDTLGDTGWDTRQMFF,TGTGCCTGTGACACCCTGGGGGATACGGGGTGGGACACCCGACAGATGTTTTTC
NA,TRDJ3,TRDV2,TRDD3,CACDALGDTQFSGDTRQMFF,TGTGCCTGTGACGCTCTGGGGGATACGCAATTTTCCGGGGACACCCGACAGATGTTTTTC
medium-sized,TRDJ1,TRDV2,TRDD3,CACDKTGGYTDKLIF,TGTGCCTGTGACAAGACTGGGGGGTACACCGATAAACTCATCTTT
medium-sized,TRDJ3,TRDV2,TRDD3,CACESLGDPSSWDTRQMFF,TGTGCCTGTGAGTCTCTGGGGGACCCTAGCTCCTGGGACACCCGACAGATGTTTTTC
medium-sized,TRDJ3,TRDV2,TRDD3,CACDTPPTGGISSWDTRQMFF,TGTGCCTGTGACACCCCCCCAACTGGGGGAATTAGCTCCTGGGACACCCGACAGATGTTTTTC
few,TRDJ1,TRDV2,NA,CACDTEGSDKLIF,TGCGCCTGTGACACCGAGGGATCCGATAAACTCATCTTT
medium-sized,TRDJ3,TRDV2,TRDD3,CACDTGYVPRSWDTRQMFF,TGTGCCTGTGACACGGGATACGTCCCCCGATCCTGGGACACCCGACAGATGTTTTTC
NA,TRDJ3,TRDV2,TRDD3,CACDILGAWDARQMFF,TGTGCCTGTGACATACTGGGGGCCTGGGACGCCCGACAGATGTTTTTC
many,TRDJ3,TRDV2,TRDD3,CACDKVLGDRSWDTRQMFF,TGTGCCTGTGACAAAGTACTGGGGGACCGCTCCTGGGACACCCGACAGATGTTTTTC
medium-sized,TRDJ3,TRDV2,TRDD3,CACDSGDTWDTRQMFF,TGTGCCTGTGACTCGGGGGATACCTGGGACACCCGACAGATGTTTTTC
many,TRDJ1,TRDV1,TRDD3,CALGSYPTGGRYTDKLIF,TGTGCTCTTGGGTCCTACCCTACTGGGGGACGCTACACCGATAAACTCATCTTT
medium-sized,TRDJ3,TRDV2,NA,CACDTGGHSSWDTRQMFF,TGTGCCTGTGACACTGGGGGCCACAGCTCCTGGGACACCCGACAGATGTTTTTC
medium-sized,TRDJ3,TRDV2,NA,CACDPVNDRTWDTRQMFF,TGTGCCTGTGACCCTGTGAATGATCGGACCTGGGACACCCGACAGATGTTTTTC
medium-sized,TRDJ3,TRDV2,TRDD3,CACDTAGGLWDTRQMFF,TGTGCCTGTGACACCGCTGGGGGACTCTGGGACACCCGACAGATGTTTTTC
medium-sized,TRDJ1,TRDV2,NA,CACDTVGMYTDKLIF,TGTGCCTGTGACACCGTGGGGATGTACACCGATAAACTCATCTTT
NA,TRDJ1,TRDV2,TRDD3,CACAKLGDTDKLIF,TGTGCCTGTGCTAAACTGGGGGACACCGACAAACTCATCTTT